The subject of this entry is one TCR beta chain. Which antigen it targets is not known. Qualities for individual bases were not recorded, and no much larger clone is one base off. Using the deep immunoSEQ assay, multiplex PCR amplified TCR CDR3 regions from genomic DNA. For each cell subset, the extracted genomic DNA was distributed evenly across all wells of several immunoSEQ 96-well plates, and each plate served as one replicate. Each replicate PCR for sorted subsets received about 0.2 ug genomic DNA, equal to roughly 30,000 T cell genomes. Purified libraries were quantified with a Qubit 3.0 fluorometer, sized on a Bioanalyzer 2100, and re-quantified with the KAPA Library Quantification kit. A separate single-read 150-cycle Illumina NextSeq 550 flow cell was used to sequence each immunoSEQ 96-well plate. Turning to the authors' computational methods: The immunoSEQ output contained only junctional sequences without quality scores, so filtering could not match that applied to full-length reads. Sequences were annotated with PyIR, a Python wrapper for IgBLAST v1.9, using IMGT germline references to assign V/J genes and CDR3. Reads were filtered out if the reads had weak V/J assignments (E-value above 1e-6), no CDR3, stop codons, out-of-frame junctions, or ambiguous translated residues. V3J clonotypes were defined as sequences sharing the same inferred V gene, J gene, and CDR3 amino acid sequence. The percentage overlap between two repertoires was calculated by dividing the number of shared unique clonotypes by the size of the smaller repertoire. RTK rarefaction, the Chao1 estimator, and Recon v2.1 estimates of unobserved clonotypes were used to assess repertoire richness. OLGA was used to compute generation probabilities for all TCRbeta clonotypes that the gDNA method yielded from a few donors. TCRdb holds this immuneACCESS table with in-frame rearrangements only. Some clones are missing; in checked studies, unresolved V genes explain under half, and the rest has no known cause. D and trimming were read from the DNA, whereas the V and J calls and clone size are those reported in that table. The sample records a few million clones, nearly 97% of which are singletons. Clones ranked in the top ten supply more than 0.1% of the sample.

Donors were healthy HIV-negative adults with no recently reported acute infections or vaccinations. All donors were Caucasian adults living in Nashville, Tennessee, USA. CD4+ T cells were enriched by magnetic negative selection; naive cells were then positively selected on CD45RA, and the negative fraction formed the memory subset. Blood was collected by leukapheresis, and PBMCs were isolated by Ficoll-Histopaque density gradient centrifugation and then cryopreserved in liquid nitrogen vapor phase. Analytical flow cytometry was used to check the purity and quantity of every magnetically sorted T cell population. From each sorted fraction, genomic DNA was isolated and quantified by UV absorbance on a Nanodrop 2000c. This entry comes from a study of shared clonotypes between healthy human individuals (dated by TCRdb to about 2020). Regarding the study in general: The cohort included three men and a couple of women between 18 and 49 years of age. Leukapheresis yielded between about 0.94 and 9.5 billion PBMCs per donor. Different laboratories and diverse techniques were used to prepare libraries and sequence TCR repertoires, to increase sequencing depth and limit assay-specific biases. The study deeply sequenced blood TCR repertoires of five healthy adults to estimate repertoire size and the extent of clonotype sharing between individuals. For each donor, CD4 naive and CD4 memory were each run on three plates, CD8 naive on two plates, and CD8 memory on one plate. Points the paper makes about the study in general: Sampling was limited to blood, and TCR repertoires in tissue likely differ from TCR repertoires in blood. Rarefaction of sorted-subset datasets indicated incomplete sequencing despite the large sequencing depth. Because the study included only a small number of donors, the genetic and exposure-history diversity represented was limited. Compared with non-shared clonotypes, clonotypes shared by all four sorted-subset donors had higher generation probabilities. Estimated clonotype richness was generally larger for naive than for memory subsets. When several donors were compared, the shared fraction of clonotypes was about 5.5% for naive CD4, over 3% for naive CD8, more than 2% for memory CD4, and around 0.4% for memory CD8. Pairwise subsampling led to the expectation that sequencing depth would affect the degree of clonotype sharing among donors.

The germline V gene encodes CDR1 MNHNS and CDR2 SASEGT. At the junction V is shortened by 0 bases and J by 1 base, with 4 bases in between. Measured from the cysteine to the phenylalanine, the CDR3 is 14 residues long. Just CDR3 DNA is preserved here, 42 bases in frame from base 1. The clonotype comes from a man younger than 30 in good health. This chain is built from TRBV6-1 and TRBJ2-1; no D gene is confidently identified. Source material: naive CD4+ T cells sorted from blood. Explained via the paper, the cell subset or site label denotes: CD45RA+ positively selected. The nucleotide sequence reads as follows: TGTGCCAGCAGTGAAGCGGGGTCCTACAATGAGCAGTTCTTC. The encoded protein is CASSEAGSYNEQFF.